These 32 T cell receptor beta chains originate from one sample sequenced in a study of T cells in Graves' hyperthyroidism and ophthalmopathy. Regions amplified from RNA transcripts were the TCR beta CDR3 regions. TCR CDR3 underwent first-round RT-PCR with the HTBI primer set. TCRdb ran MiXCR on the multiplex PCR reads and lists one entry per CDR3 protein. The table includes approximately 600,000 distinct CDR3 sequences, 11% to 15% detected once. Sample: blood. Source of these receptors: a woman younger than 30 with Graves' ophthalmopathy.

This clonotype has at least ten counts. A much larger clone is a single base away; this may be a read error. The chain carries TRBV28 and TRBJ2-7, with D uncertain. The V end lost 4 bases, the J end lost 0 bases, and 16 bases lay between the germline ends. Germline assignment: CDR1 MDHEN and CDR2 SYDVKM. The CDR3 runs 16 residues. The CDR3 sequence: CASSSRSEMSSYEQYF. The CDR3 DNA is TGTGCCAGCAGTTCGAGAAGCGAAATGAGCTCCTACGAGCAGTACTTC.

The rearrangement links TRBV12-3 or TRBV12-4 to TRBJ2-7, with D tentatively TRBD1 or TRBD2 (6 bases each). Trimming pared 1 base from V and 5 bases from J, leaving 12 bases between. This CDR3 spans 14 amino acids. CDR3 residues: CASSLGGALNEQYF. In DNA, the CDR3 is TGTGCCAGCAGTTTAGGGGGGGCGCTCAACGAGCAGTACTTC.

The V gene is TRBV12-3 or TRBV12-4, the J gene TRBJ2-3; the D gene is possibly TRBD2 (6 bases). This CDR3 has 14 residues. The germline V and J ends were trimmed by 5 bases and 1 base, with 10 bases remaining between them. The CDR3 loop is CASSSGRGTDTQYF. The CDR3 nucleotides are TGTGCCAGCAGTAGCGGGCGGGGCACAGATACGCAGTATTTT.

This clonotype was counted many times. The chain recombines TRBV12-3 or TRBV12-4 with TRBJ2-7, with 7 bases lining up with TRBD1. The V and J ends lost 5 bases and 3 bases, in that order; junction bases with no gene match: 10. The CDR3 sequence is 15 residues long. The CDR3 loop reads CASSNKITGVYEQYF. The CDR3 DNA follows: TGTGCCAGCAGTAATAAGATAACAGGGGTCTACGAGCAGTACTTC.

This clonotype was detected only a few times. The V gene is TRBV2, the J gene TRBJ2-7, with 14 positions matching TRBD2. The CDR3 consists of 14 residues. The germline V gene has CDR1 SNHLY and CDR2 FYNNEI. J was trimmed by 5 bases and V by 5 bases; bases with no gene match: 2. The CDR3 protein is CASSPTSGRDEQYF. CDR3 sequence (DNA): TGTGCCAGCAGTCCGACTAGCGGGAGGGACGAGCAGTACTTC.

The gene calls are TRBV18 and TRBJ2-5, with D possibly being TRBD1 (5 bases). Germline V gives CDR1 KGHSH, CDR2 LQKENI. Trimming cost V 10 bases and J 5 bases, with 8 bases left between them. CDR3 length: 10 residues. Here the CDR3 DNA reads TGTGCCACTAAGGGGGAGACCCAGTACTTC. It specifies CATKGETQYF. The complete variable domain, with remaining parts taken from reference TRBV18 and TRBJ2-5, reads NAGVMQNPRHLVRRRGQEARLRCSPMKGHSHVYWYRQLPEEGLKFMVYLQKENIIDESGMPKERFSAEFPKEGPSILRIQQVVRGDSAAYFCATKGETQYFGPGTRLLVL.

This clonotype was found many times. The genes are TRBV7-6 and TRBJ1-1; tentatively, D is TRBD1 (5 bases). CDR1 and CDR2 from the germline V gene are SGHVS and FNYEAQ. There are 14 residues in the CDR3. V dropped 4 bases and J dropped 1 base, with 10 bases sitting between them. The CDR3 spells CASSWGLPNTEAFF. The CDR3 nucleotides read TGTGCCAGCAGCTGGGGACTCCCGAACACTGAAGCTTTCTTT.

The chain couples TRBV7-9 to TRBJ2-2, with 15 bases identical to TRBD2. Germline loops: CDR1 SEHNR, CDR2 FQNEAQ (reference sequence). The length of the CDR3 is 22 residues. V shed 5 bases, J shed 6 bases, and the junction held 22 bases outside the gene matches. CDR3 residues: CASSRAPQGLAGGRSAAGELFF. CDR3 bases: TGTGCCAGCAGCCGTGCCCCCCAAGGACTAGCGGGAGGGAGAAGCGCGGCCGGGGAGCTGTTTTTT.

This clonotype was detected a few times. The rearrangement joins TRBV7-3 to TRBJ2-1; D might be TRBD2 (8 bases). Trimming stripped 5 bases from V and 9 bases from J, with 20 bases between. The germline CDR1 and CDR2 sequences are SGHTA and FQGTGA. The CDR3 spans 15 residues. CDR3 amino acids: CASSPREGANVEQFF. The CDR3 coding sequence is TGTGCCAGCAGCCCCCGGGAGGGGGCGAACGTTGAGCAGTTCTTC.

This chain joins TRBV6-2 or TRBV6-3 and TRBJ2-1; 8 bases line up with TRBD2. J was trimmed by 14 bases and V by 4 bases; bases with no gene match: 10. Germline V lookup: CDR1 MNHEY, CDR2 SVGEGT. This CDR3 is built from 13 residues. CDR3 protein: CASSSPPRREEFF. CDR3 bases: TGTGCCAGCAGTTCCCCCCCCCGGCGGGAGGAGTTCTTC.

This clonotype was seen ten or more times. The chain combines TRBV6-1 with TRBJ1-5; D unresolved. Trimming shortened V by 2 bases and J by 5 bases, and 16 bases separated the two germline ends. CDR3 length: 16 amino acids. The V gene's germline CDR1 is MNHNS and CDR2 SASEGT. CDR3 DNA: TGTGCCAGCAGTGAAATCCCCGTTAGGGCCGATCAGCCCCAGCATTTT. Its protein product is CASSEIPVRADQPQHF.

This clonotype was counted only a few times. Here the CDR3 reads CASSPGPPIQSYNEQFF. CDR3 bases: TGCGCCAGCAGCCCAGGGCCCCCAATCCAGTCCTACAATGAGCAGTTCTTC. This rearrangement joins TRBV5-1 to TRBJ2-1, with D perhaps matching TRBD1 (5 bases). Germline V lookup: CDR1 SGHRS, CDR2 YFSETQ. V was clipped by 4 bases and J by 1 base, with 18 bases between them. CDR3 size: 17 residues. The full variable domain, its missing parts supplied by reference TRBV5-1 and TRBJ2-1, is KAGVTQTPRYLIKTRGQQVTLSCSPISGHRSVSWYQQTPGQGLQFLFEYFSETQRNKGNFPGRFSGRQFSNSRSEMNVSTLELGDSALYLCASSPGPPIQSYNEQFFGPGTRLTVL.

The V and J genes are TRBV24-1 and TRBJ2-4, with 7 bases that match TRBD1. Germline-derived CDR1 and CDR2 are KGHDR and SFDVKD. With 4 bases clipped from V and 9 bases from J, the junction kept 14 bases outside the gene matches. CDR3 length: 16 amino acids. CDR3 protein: CATSDNTSGGYSIQYF. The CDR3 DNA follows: TGTGCCACCAGTGACAACACCTCAGGGGGTTACAGCATTCAGTACTTC.

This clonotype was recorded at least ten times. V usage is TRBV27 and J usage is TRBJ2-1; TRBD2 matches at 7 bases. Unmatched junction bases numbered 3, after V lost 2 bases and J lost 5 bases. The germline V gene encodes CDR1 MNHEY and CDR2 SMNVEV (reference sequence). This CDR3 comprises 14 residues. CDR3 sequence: CASSLTSAHNEQFF. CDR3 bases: TGTGCCAGCAGTTTAACTAGCGCCCACAATGAGCAGTTCTTC.

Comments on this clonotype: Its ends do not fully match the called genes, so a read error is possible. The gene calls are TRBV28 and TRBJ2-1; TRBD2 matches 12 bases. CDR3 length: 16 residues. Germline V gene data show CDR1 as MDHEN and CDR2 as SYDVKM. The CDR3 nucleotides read TGCGCCAGCAGTTTATTGGGACTAGCGGGTCCGAATGAGCAGTTCTTC. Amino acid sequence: CASSLLGLAGPNEQFF.

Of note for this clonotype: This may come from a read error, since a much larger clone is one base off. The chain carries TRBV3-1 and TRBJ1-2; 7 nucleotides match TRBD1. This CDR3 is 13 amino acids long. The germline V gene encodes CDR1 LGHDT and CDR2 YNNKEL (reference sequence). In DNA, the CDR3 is TGTACCAGCAGCCAAACAGGGGCGGAAGGCTACACCTTC. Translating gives CTSSQTGAEGYTF.

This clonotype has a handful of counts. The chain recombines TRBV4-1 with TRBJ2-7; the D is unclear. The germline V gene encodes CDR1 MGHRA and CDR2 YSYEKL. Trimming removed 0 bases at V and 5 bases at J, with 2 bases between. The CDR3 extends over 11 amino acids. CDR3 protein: CASSQDDEQYF. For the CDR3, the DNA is TGCGCCAGCAGCCAAGACGACGAGCAGTACTTC.

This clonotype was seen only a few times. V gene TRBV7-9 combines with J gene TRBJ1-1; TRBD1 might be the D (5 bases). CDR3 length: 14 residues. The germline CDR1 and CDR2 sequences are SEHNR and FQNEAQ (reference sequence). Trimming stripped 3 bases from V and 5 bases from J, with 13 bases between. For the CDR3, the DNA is TGTGCCAGCAGCTTGAGTTTGGGGGGGACTGAAGCTTTCTTT. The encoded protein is CASSLSLGGTEAFF.

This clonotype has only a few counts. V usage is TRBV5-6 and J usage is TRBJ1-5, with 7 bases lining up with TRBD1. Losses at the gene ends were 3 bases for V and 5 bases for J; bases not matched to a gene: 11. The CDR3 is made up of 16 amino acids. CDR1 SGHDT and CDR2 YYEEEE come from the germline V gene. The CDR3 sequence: CASSWGGQAGHQPQHF. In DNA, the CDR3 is TGTGCCAGCAGCTGGGGCGGACAGGCGGGCCATCAGCCCCAGCATTTT.

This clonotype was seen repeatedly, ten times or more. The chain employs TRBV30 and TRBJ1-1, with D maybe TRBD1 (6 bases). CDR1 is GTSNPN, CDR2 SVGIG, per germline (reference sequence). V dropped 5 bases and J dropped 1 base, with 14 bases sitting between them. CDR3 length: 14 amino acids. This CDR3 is CAWSPGHENTEAFF. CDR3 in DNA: TGTGCCTGGTCCCCGGGACACGAGAACACTGAAGCTTTCTTT.

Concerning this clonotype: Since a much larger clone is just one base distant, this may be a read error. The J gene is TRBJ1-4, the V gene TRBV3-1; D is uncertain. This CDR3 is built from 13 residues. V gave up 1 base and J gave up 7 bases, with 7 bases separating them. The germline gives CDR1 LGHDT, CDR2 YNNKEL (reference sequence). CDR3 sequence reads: CASSQGRGEKLFF. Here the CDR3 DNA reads TGTGCCAGCAGCCAAGGTAGAGGTGAAAAACTGTTTTTT.

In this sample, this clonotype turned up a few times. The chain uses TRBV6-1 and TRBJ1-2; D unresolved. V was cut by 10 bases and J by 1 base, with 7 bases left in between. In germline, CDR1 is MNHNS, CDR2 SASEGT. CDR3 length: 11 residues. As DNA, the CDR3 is TGTGCCATAGGACGTAACTATGGCTACACCTTC. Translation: CAIGRNYGYTF.

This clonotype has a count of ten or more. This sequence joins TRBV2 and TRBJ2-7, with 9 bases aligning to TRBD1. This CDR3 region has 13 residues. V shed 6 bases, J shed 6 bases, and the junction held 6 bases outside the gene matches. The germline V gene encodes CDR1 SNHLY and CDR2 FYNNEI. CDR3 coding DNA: TGTGCCAGCAGCCGGGACAGGGAAACCGAGCAGTACTTC. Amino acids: CASSRDRETEQYF.

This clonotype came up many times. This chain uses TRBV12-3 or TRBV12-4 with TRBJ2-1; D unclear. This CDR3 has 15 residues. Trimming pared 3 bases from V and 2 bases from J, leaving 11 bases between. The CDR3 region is CASSLIGPAYNEQFF. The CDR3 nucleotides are TGTGCCAGCAGTTTGATAGGGCCTGCCTACAATGAGCAGTTCTTC.

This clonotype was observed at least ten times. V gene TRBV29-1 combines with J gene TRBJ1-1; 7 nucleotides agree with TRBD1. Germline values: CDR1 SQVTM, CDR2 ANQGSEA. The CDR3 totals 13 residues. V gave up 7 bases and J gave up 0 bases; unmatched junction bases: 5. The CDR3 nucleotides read TGCAGCGCATTGACAGGGTTGAACACTGAAGCTTTCTTT. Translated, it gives CSALTGLNTEAFF. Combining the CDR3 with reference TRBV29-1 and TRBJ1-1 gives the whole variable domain SAVISQKPSRDICQRGTSLTIQCQVDSQVTMMFWYRQQPGQSLTLIATANQGSEATYESGFVIDKFPISRPNLTFSTLTVSNMSPEDSSIYLCSALTGLNTEAFFGQGTRLTVV.

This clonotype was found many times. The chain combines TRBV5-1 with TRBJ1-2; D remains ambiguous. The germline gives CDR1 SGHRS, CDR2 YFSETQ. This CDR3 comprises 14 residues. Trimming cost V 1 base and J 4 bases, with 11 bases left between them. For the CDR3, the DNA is TGCGCCAGCAGCTTGACCTCGGGTGGCTATGGCTACACCTTC. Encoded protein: CASSLTSGGYGYTF.

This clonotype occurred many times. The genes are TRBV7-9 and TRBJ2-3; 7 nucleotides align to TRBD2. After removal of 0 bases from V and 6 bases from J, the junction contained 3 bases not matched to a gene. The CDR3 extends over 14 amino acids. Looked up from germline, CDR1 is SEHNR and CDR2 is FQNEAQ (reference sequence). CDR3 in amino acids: CASSLALAVDTQYF. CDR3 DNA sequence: TGTGCCAGCAGCTTAGCGCTAGCGGTTGATACGCAGTATTTT.

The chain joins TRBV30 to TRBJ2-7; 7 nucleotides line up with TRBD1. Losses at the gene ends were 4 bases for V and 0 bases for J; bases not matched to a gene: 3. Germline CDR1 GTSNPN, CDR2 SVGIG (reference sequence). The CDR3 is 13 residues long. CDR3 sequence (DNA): TGTGCCTGGATGGGACAGTCCTCCTACGAGCAGTACTTC. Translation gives CAWMGQSSYEQYF.

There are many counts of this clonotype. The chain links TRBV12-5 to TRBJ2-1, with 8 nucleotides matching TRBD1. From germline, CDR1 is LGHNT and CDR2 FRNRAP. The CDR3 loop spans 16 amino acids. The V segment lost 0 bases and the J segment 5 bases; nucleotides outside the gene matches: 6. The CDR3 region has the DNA TGTGCTAGTGGTTTGGTCGGACAGGGATGGGACAATGAGCAGTTCTTC. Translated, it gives CASGLVGQGWDNEQFF.

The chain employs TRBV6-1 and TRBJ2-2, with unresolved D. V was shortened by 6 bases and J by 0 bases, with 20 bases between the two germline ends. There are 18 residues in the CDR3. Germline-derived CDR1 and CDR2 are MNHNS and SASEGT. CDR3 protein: CASSPVWGGNANTGELFF. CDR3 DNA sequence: TGTGCCAGCAGCCCCGTGTGGGGTGGGAACGCGAACACCGGGGAGCTGTTTTTT.

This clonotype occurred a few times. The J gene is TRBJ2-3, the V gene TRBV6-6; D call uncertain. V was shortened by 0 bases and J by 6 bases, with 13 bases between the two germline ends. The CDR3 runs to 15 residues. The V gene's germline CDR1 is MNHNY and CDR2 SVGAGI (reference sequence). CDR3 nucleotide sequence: TGTGCCAGCAGTTACTCCCCTACATCGGCGGATACGCAGTATTTT. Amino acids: CASSYSPTSADTQYF.

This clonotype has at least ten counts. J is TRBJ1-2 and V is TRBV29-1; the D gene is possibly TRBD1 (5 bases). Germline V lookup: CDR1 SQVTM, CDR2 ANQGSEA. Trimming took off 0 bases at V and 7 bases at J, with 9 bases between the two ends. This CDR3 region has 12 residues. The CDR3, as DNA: TGCAGCGTTGAAGATACGGGGGGTGGCTACACCTTC. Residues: CSVEDTGGGYTF.